This T cell receptor (beta chain) was captured in a study of T-cell reconstitution after alpha-beta-depleted transplantation in children. This clonotype was recorded a few times. For TCRbeta, the library was prepared with unique molecular identifiers. Each CDR3 protein gets one entry after TCRdb re-called the PCR reads with MiXCR. The sample shows approximately 340,000 distinct CDR3 sequences, 9% to 12% of them seen only once. The J segment lost 4 bases and the V segment lost 5 bases, leaving 16 bases of the junction unmatched. This CDR3 comprises 19 residues. Germline V lookup: CDR1 SGHVS, CDR2 FQNEAQ.

V and J are TRBV7-8 and TRBJ2-1, with TRBD2 matching over 11 bases. The TCR comes from a human donor who donated a stem cell graft to a child with acute lymphoblastic leukemia. Source: PBMCs from the stem cell graft donor, taken from the stem cell graft. CDR3 protein: CASSAGLAETGFVYNEQFF. The CDR3 DNA reads as TGTGCCAGCAGCGCGGGACTAGCGGAGACGGGATTTGTGTACAATGAGCAGTTCTTC. Full variable domain (missing parts from reference TRBV7-8 and TRBJ2-1): GAGVSQSPRYKVAKRGQDVALRCDPISGHVSLFWYQQALGQGPEFLTYFQNEAQLDKSGLPSDRFFAERPEGSVSTLKIQRTQQEDSAVYLCASSAGLAETGFVYNEQFFGPGTRLTVL.